The subject of this entry is one TCR beta chain. This CDR3 is 15 amino acids long. The J segment lost 7 bases and the V segment lost 4 bases, leaving 6 bases of the junction unmatched. Germline CDR1 and CDR2: SGHRS and YFSETQ. These data come from a study of blood T cell repertoires in COVID-19. Overall study: Sites across the United States, Italy and Spain contributed samples from acute and convalescent COVID-19. PBMCs, B-cell-depleted T cells, or T cells provided the cDNA or gDNA that made up the material.

Original methodology: Scientists estimated how many nucleated cells there were by amplifying reference gene primers. Some clones are missing from TCRdb's copy, which holds only in-frame ones; the method was immunoSEQ multiplex PCR. V, J and clone size are those of that table, while D and trimming were read from the DNA. Among 20,000 to 25,000 clones listed, 73% were seen once. The clonotype comes from a human donor in a cohort sampled during active or convalescent COVID-19. The chain employs TRBV5-1 and TRBJ1-6; 9 bases align to TRBD1. Specimen: peripheral blood. The CDR3 spells CASSLQGAQNSPLHF. In nucleotides, the CDR3 is TGCGCCAGCAGCCTACAGGGGGCGCAGAATTCACCCCTCCACTTT.